This entry lists 18 T cell receptor beta chains sequenced from one sample in a study of T cells in localized non-small cell lung cancer. Assay: immunoSEQ multiplex PCR; the TCRdb copy retains only in-frame clones and omits some. The top ten clones hold about three fifths of a sample with roughly 6,000 clones, approximately 80% of them seen once. The sequencing used peripheral blood mononuclear cells, collected before any cancer treatment. These receptors were taken from a female donor over 55 with stage II lung adenocarcinoma.

As to this clone: An end of the junction does not agree with germline; a read error may underlie this. This chain links TRBV7-7 with TRBJ1-2; D remains unclear. Germline V gives CDR1 SSHAT, CDR2 FNYEAQ (reference sequence). The CDR3 totals 15 residues. CDR3 nucleotide sequence: TGTGCCAGCAGCTTAGATAGTAAGTGCCGAAAGACCTATGGCTTC. Amino acids: CASSLDSKCRKTYGF.

The chain uses TRBV28 and TRBJ1-1; D not resolved. This CDR3 is 14 amino acids long. Germline values: CDR1 MDHEN, CDR2 SYDVKM. The V gene lost 5 bases and the J gene lost 3 bases, with 13 bases spanning the gap. The CDR3 spells CASSPGREYTEAFF. CDR3 DNA sequence: TGTGCCAGCAGTCCGGGCCGAGAGTACACTGAAGCTTTCTTT.

By frequency in the sample, this clone is medium-sized. This chain's CDR3 is CASSSLYGNTGELFF. The CDR3, as DNA: TGTGCCAGCAGTTCCTTATATGGGAACACCGGGGAGCTGTTTTTT. The rearrangement uses TRBV6-1 and TRBJ2-2; D unresolved. The CDR3 contains 15 residues. Germline V gives CDR1 MNHNS, CDR2 SASEGT. Trimming left V 5 bases short and J 1 base short, with 11 bases between.

The chain couples TRBV5-1 to TRBJ2-3; D might be TRBD2 (7 bases). With 6 bases removed from V and 5 bases from J, the gap between germline ends came to 19 bases. This CDR3 has 15 residues. Germline values: CDR1 SGHRS, CDR2 YFSETQ. The CDR3 loop reads CASNPRGAGVDTQYF. CDR3 sequence (DNA): TGCGCCAGCAACCCCCGGGGGGCGGGGGTAGATACGCAGTATTTT.

DNA of the CDR3: TGTGCCAGCAGCCCCCGGGACAGGGGTCCCGAGCAGTACTTC. Encoded protein: CASSPRDRGPEQYF. V and J are TRBV7-8 and TRBJ2-7; TRBD1 aligns across 10 bases. The length of the CDR3 is 14 residues. CDR1 SGHVS and CDR2 FQNEAQ come from the germline V gene. V lost 5 bases, J lost 6 bases, and 7 bases stayed unmatched.

The rearrangement links TRBV5-4 to TRBJ2-1, with 12 bases lining up with TRBD2. The CDR3 has 15 amino acids. CDR1 and CDR2 (germline): SGHNT, YYREEE (reference sequence). V trimming: 3 bases; J trimming: 6 bases; junction bases outside the gene matches: 4. CDR3 in amino acids: CASSWGLAGVNEQFF. CDR3 nucleotide sequence: TGTGCCAGCAGCTGGGGACTAGCGGGCGTCAATGAGCAGTTCTTC.

The chain uses TRBV2 and TRBJ2-2; D possibly corresponds to TRBD1 (6 bases). Germline CDR1 is SNHLY and CDR2 is FYNNEI. The V and J ends lost 5 bases and 2 bases respectively, with 12 bases between them. The length of the CDR3 is 15 residues. The CDR3, as DNA: TGTGCCAGCAGTAAAGGGACAACCAACACCGGGGAGCTGTTTTTT. It encodes CASSKGTTNTGELFF. The full variable domain, with the rest looked up from reference TRBV2 and TRBJ2-2, is EPEVTQTPSHQVTQMGQEVILRCVPISNHLYFYWYRQILGQKVEFLVSFYNNEISEKSEIFDDQFSVERPDGSNFTLKIRSTKLEDSAMYFCASSKGTTNTGELFFGEGSRLTVL.

The chain is built from TRBV10-3 and TRBJ2-7; 14 nucleotides match TRBD2. Germline V CDR1 and CDR2: ENHRY, SYGVKD. The CDR3 contains 17 residues. The V and J ends lost 8 bases and 5 bases, in that order; junction bases with no gene match: 14. DNA for the CDR3: TGTGCCATCCGGGAAAGAGCCGGGACTAGCGGGAGTAACGAGCAGTACTTC. This translates into CAIRERAGTSGSNEQYF.

This rearrangement joins TRBV6-5 to TRBJ1-1; 8 bases match TRBD1. Trimming removed 0 bases from V and 8 bases from J; junction bases left unmatched: 5. The CDR3 covers 14 residues. Germline CDR1 reads MNHEY; CDR2 reads SVGAGI. In nucleotides, the CDR3 is TGTGCCAGCAGTTACTCTAGGACAGGGATCGAAGCTTTCTTT. Residues: CASSYSRTGIEAFF.

The chain links TRBV7-3 to TRBJ2-7; D may be TRBD2 (6 bases). Germline CDR1 is SGHTA and CDR2 is FQGTGA. CDR3 size: 16 residues. With 6 bases removed from V and 3 bases from J, the gap between germline ends came to 21 bases. The CDR3 protein is CASRKSGLQDFYEQYF. As DNA, the CDR3 is TGTGCCAGCAGGAAATCGGGACTCCAGGATTTCTACGAGCAGTACTTC.

This chain uses TRBV4-1 with TRBJ1-1, with a possible D match to TRBD1 (5 bases). Trimming shortened V by 4 bases and J by 6 bases, and 9 bases separated the two germline ends. CDR3 size: 12 residues. CDR1 is MGHRA, CDR2 YSYEKL, per germline. CDR3 residues: CASSRDSSEAFF. CDR3 nucleotides: TGCGCCAGCAGCCGAGACAGTTCTGAAGCTTTCTTT.

The chain combines TRBV4-1 with TRBJ2-1; no definite D call. This CDR3 is 16 amino acids long. The ends were cut back, 1 base at V and 8 bases at J, with 18 bases in the middle. CDR1 and CDR2 from the germline V gene are MGHRA and YSYEKL. The CDR3 bases are TGCGCCAGCAGCCAAGGTTTTCTAGACCTTACACATGAGCAGTTCTTC. Translated, it gives CASSQGFLDLTHEQFF.

The chain recombines TRBV28 with TRBJ2-5, with TRBD2 matching 11 bases. V was pared by 4 bases and J by 2 bases, with 3 bases of the junction left unmatched. This CDR3 is built from 15 residues. Germline loops: CDR1 MDHEN, CDR2 SYDVKM. CDR3 residues: CASSSLAGGQETQYF. DNA of the CDR3: TGTGCCAGCAGTTCCCTAGCGGGGGGTCAAGAGACCCAGTACTTC.

The genes are TRBV15 and TRBJ2-3, with 12 bases lining up with TRBD2. With V trimmed by 4 bases and J by 5 bases, 4 bases remained unmatched. Germline lookup yields CDR1 LNHNV and CDR2 YYDKDF (reference sequence). This CDR3 has 15 residues. The CDR3 DNA follows: TGTGCCACCAGCACGAGACTAGCGGGAGTAGATACGCAGTATTTT. This gives the protein CATSTRLAGVDTQYF.

The V call is TRBV5-6, the J call TRBJ1-2, with TRBD1 identical over 7 bases. Germline CDR1 SGHDT, CDR2 YYEEEE. The trim removed 4 bases at V and 8 bases at J, leaving 8 bases unmatched. This CDR3 region has 13 residues. CDR3 sequence (DNA): TGTGCCAGCAGCCCCGGACAGGCTTCCGGCTACACCTTC. It codes for CASSPGQASGYTF.

CDR3 bases: TGTGCCAGCAGCTTAGGAGCCTCGACTGGAAGCAATCAGCCCCAGCATTTT. Translation: CASSLGASTGSNQPQHF. This chain joins TRBV7-9 and TRBJ1-5; D ambiguous. The ends were cut back, 1 base at V and 1 base at J, with 14 bases in the middle. This CDR3 has 17 residues. Looked up from germline, CDR1 is SEHNR and CDR2 is FQNEAQ (reference sequence).

A single count supports this clone. V is TRBV20-1 and J is TRBJ1-2; D ambiguous. This CDR3 is 10 amino acids long. Germline V lookup: CDR1 DFQATT, CDR2 SNEGSKA (reference sequence). V was pared by 5 bases and J by 9 bases, with 10 bases between. The CDR3: CSADRERYTF. DNA for the CDR3: TGCAGTGCTGATCGGGAGCGCTACACCTTC.

This clone occurred a few times. The chain employs TRBV20-1 and TRBJ1-1; D uncertain. CDR3 length: 11 residues. CDR1 DFQATT and CDR2 SNEGSKA come from the germline V gene (reference sequence). Trimming cost V 2 bases and J 4 bases, with 5 bases left between them. The CDR3 sequence is CSARQVTEAFF. CDR3 bases: TGCAGTGCTAGACAGGTCACTGAAGCTTTCTTT.